The clone carrying this T cell receptor beta chain has more than one count but fewer than ten. Its specificity is unknown. This entry is derived from a study of blood T cells in healthy people across ages. A second PCR, run for 7 to 11 cycles, used a sample-barcoded 5' primer plus a J-beta primer mix. Each single sample gave us at least 3 million CDR3-containing paired-end reads. From the 5' RACE reads, TCRdb called clonotypes with MiXCR, one entry per CDR3 protein. The sample lists roughly 1.5 million distinct CDR3 sequences; approximately 43% were seen once. In germline, CDR1 is SGHVT, CDR2 SQSDAQ. This CDR3 is built from 13 residues. Study results and caveats: Compared with aged donors, long-lived donors showed fewer expanded clones, suggesting selection.

Sequenced: blood. This clonotype was sampled from a woman aged 18-29 years in good health. The chain carries TRBV7-4 and TRBJ2-1; D remains unclear. The J call is in doubt because the DNA end fits TRBJ2-7 better. The chain's CDR3 is CASLGLSYNEQYF. The CDR3 DNA follows: TGTGCCAGTCTCGGCCTCTCCTACAATGAGCAGTACTTC.